The clone carrying this TCR beta chain was seen repeatedly, ten times or more. The data belong to a study of T cell repertoires in cytomegalovirus infection. Germline CDR1 and CDR2: SGHTA and FQGNSA. The CDR3 loop spans 16 amino acids. After removal of 1 base from V and 1 base from J, the junction contained 3 bases not matched to a gene. TCRdb fed the reads into MiXCR, producing one record per CDR3 protein. The sample lists 130,000 or so distinct CDR3 sequences, roughly 6% occurring once. This TCR was sampled from a human donor in good health (CMV status not recorded). Some clones in this sample may be carry-over from other donors' samples. Material: PBMCs. The chain couples TRBV7-2 to TRBJ2-3, with TRBD2 identical over 9 bases. The CDR3 nucleotides read TGTGCCAGCAGCTTAGGGTTAGCGGGGGGCACAGATACGCAGTATTTT. It translates to CASSLGLAGGTDTQYF.